This T cell receptor (beta chain) was observed in a study of blood T cell repertoires in COVID-19. Study-wide background: The United States, Italy and Spain provided the acute and convalescent COVID-19 samples. From T cells, B-cell-depleted T cells, or PBMCs came the material, which was cDNA or gDNA.

A COVID-19 case had been met by exposed participants during the 2 weeks before study entry. As originally analysed: Reference gene primer amplification gave nucleated cell count estimates. Clones were sequenced by immunoSEQ multiplex PCR, and TCRdb holds only the in-frame ones, with some missing. V, J and clone size are taken as reported in that table, and D and trimming were inferred from the DNA itself. The sample carries about 240,000 clones, around 82% recorded once. Trimming took off 5 bases at V and 3 bases at J, with 16 bases between the two ends. Germline V gene sequence: CDR1 GTSNPN, CDR2 SVGIG (reference sequence). The CDR3 length is 14 residues.

The chain joins TRBV30 to TRBJ1-2; D call uncertain. Material: PBMCs or T cells enriched from blood (not recorded which). The TCR originated in a middle-aged woman who had been exposed to COVID-19. The CDR3 DNA follows: TGTGCCTGGTTGGGCAGAGGGTCTCACTATGGCTACACCTTC. This sequence encodes CAWLGRGSHYGYTF.